This TCR beta chain was captured by sequencing in a study of regulatory T cells in long-lasting Graves disease. Described time point: newly diagnosed GD, antithyroid drugs for less than 3 months. The TCR library was made from RNA that had been extracted from PBMCs in TRIzol. This clonotype was recorded at least ten times. Its antigen is undetermined. V shed 2 bases and J shed 6 bases, with 7 bases lying between them. The CDR3 has 12 residues. Germline-derived CDR1 and CDR2 are SNHLY and FYNNEI. Findings and limits, study-wide: Investigators studied peripheral blood only, not thyroid tissue.

CDR3-region Arm-PCR and iRepertoire HTBI primers produced the TCR beta libraries. TCRdb recomputed calls from the multiplex PCR reads with MiXCR, one row per CDR3 protein. The table lists some 250,000 distinct CDR3 sequences, roughly 18% of them singletons. These data are also associated with another study on T cells in Graves' hyperthyroidism and ophthalmopathy. That publication notes: When ophthalmopathy did not progress within 18 months, Graves' hyperthyroidism was considered stable.

V and J are TRBV2 and TRBJ1-1; D is perhaps TRBD1 (5 bases). The source is a woman aged 25-40 years with Graves disease. Here the sequenced sample was peripheral blood mononuclear cells (PBMCs), taken at new diagnosis, from a patient treated with antithyroid drugs. In DNA, the CDR3 is TGTGCCAGCAGTGAAACACAGGCTGAAGCTTTCTTT. Translating it yields CASSETQAEAFF.